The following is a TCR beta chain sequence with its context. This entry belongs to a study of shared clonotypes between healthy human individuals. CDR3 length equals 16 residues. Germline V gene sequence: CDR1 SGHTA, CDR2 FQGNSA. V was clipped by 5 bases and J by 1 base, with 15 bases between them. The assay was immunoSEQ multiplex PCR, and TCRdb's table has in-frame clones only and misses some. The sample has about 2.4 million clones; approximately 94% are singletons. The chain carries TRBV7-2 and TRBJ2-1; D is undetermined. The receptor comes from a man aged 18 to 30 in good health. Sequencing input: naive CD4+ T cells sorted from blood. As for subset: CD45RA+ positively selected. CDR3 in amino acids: CASSPAGVGSYNEQFF. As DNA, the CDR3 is TGTGCCAGCAGCCCCGCTGGGGTTGGATCCTACAATGAGCAGTTCTTC.